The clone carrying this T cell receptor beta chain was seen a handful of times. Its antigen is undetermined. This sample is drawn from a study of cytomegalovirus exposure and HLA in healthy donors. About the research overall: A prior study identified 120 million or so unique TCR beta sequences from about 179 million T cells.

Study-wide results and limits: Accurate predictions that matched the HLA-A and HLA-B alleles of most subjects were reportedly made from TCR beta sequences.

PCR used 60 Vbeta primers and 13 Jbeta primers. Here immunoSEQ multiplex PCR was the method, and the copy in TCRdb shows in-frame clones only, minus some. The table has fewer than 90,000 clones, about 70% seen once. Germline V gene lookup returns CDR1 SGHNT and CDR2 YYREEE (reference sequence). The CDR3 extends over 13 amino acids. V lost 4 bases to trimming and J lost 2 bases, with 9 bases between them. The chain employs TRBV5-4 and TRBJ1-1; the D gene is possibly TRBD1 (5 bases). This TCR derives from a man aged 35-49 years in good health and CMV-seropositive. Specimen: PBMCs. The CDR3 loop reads CASSTDSNTEAFF. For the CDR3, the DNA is TGTGCCAGCAGCACAGACAGTAACACTGAAGCTTTCTTT.